Reported below is one TCR beta chain. This entry comes from a study of blood T cell repertoires in COVID-19. Overall study context: Researchers got acute and convalescent COVID-19 samples from the United States, Italy and Spain.

Per the authors' pipeline: Estimated nucleated cell counts came from reference gene primer amplification. Sequenced by immunoSEQ multiplex PCR; TCRdb stores in-frame clones only, minus some. V and J calls and clone size are those listed in that table; D and trimming were worked out from the DNA. The profile shows about 670,000 clones, approximately 90% of them singletons. From germline, CDR1 is KGHDR and CDR2 SFDVKD. The CDR3 sequence is 17 residues long. The germline V and J ends were trimmed by 0 bases and 0 bases, with 11 bases remaining between them. The sequenced sample consisted of peripheral blood. The chain has TRBV24-1 and TRBJ2-1; D is perhaps TRBD1 (6 bases). The sequence derives from a woman younger than 35 with acute or convalescent COVID-19. The CDR3 loop is CATSDLTGKSSYNEQFF. The CDR3 DNA sequence: TGTGCCACCAGTGATTTGACAGGGAAATCCTCCTACAATGAGCAGTTCTTC.